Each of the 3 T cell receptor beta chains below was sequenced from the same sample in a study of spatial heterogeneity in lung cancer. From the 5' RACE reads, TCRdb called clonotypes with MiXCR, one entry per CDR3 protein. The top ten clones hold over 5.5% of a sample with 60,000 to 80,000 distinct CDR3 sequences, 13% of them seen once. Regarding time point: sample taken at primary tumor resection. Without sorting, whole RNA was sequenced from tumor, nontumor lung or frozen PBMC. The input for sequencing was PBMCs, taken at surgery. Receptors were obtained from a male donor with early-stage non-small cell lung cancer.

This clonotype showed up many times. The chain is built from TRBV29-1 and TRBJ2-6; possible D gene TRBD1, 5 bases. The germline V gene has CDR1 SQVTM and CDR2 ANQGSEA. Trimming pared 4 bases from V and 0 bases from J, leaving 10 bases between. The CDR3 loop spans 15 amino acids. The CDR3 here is CSVGQSSSGANVLTF. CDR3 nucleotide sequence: TGCAGCGTTGGACAGTCGAGCTCTGGGGCCAACGTCCTGACTTTC.

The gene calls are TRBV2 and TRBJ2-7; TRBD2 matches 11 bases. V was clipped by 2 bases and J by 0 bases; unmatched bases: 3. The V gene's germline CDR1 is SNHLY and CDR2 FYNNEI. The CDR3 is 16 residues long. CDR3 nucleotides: TGTGCCAGCAGTGAAATCACTAGCGGGAGCTCCTACGAGCAGTACTTC. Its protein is CASSEITSGSSYEQYF.

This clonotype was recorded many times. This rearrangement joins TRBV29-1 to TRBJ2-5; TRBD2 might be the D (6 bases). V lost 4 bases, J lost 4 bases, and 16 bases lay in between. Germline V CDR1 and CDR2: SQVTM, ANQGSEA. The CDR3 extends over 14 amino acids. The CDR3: CSVGVGGGRETQYF. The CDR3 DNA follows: TGCAGCGTTGGGGTTGGGGGAGGCAGAGAGACCCAGTACTTC.